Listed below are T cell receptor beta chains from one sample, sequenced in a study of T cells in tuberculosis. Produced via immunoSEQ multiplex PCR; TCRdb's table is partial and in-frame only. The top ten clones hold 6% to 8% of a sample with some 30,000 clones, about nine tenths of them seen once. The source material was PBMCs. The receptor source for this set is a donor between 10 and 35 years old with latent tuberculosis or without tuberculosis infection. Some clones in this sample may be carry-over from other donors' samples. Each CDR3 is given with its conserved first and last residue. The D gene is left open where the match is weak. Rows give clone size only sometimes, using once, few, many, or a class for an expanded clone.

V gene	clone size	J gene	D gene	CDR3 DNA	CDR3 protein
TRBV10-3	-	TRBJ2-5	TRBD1	TGTGCCATCAGACAGGGACAGGGTGTGGAGACCCAGTACTTC	CAIRQGQGVETQYF
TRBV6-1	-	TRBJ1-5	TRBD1	TGTGCCAGCAGTGAGAACAGGGGGAATCAGCCCCAGCATTTT	CASSENRGNQPQHF
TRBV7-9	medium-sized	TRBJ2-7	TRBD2	TGTGCCAGCAGCGGGACTAGCGGGGTATCCTCCTACGAGCAGTACTTC	CASSGTSGVSSYEQYF
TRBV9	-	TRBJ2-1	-	TGTGCCAGCAGCGTAGAGGCAGGGGCTGCCTACAATGAGCAGTTCTTC	CASSVEAGAAYNEQFF
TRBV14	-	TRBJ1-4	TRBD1	TGTGCCAGCAGCTACGACAGGGGTATTAACGAAAAACTGTTTTTT	CASSYDRGINEKLFF
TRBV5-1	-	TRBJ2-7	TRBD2	TGCGCCAGCAGCTTGGCACTAGCGGGAGGGTACGAGCAGTACTTC	CASSLALAGGYEQYF
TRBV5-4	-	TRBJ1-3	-	TGTGCCAGCAGCTTGGACCAGGGTGGAAACACCATATATTTT	CASSLDQGGNTIYF
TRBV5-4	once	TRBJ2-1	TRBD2	TGTGCCAGCAGCTTGGCCTTATTAGCGGGAGGGCCTGCGGAGCAGTTCTTC	CASSLALLAGGPAEQFF
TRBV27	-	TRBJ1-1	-	TGTGCCAGCAGTTGGGTAGGGGGTTTGAACACTGAAGCTTTCTTT	CASSWVGGLNTEAFF
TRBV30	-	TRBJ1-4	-	TGTGCCTGGAGTGTACGGATACAGGGCACTAATGAAAAACTGTTTTTT	CAWSVRIQGTNEKLFF
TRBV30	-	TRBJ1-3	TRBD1	TGTGCCTGGAGTGCCGACAGGGCTGGAAACACCATATATTTT	CAWSADRAGNTIYF
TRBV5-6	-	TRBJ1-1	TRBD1	TGTGCCAGCAGCCGGGGACAGGACACTGAAGCTTTCTTT	CASSRGQDTEAFF
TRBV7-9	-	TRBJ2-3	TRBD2	TGTGCCAGCAGCTTAGCCCTAACTAGCGGGGGTCCAGATACGCAGTATTTT	CASSLALTSGGPDTQYF
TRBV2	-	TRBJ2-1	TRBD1	TGTGCCAGCAGCGGCGAGGGGGCCCCCCTCGAGCAGTTCTTC	CASSGEGAPLEQFF
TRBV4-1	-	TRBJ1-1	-	TGCGCCAGCAGCCAAGACTTGCGGGCGCGCACTGAAGCTTTCTTT	CASSQDLRARTEAFF
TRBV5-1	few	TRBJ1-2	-	TGCGCCAGCAGAAGGGAGTCTAACTATGGCTACACCTTC	CASRRESNYGYTF
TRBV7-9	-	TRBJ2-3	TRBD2	TGTGCCAGCAGCCCCGGACTAGCGGGGGGCCTTGGAGATACGCAGTATTTT	CASSPGLAGGLGDTQYF
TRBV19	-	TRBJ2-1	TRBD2	TGTGCCAGTAGTCTAGGTAGGGACTACTACAATGAGCAGTTCTTC	CASSLGRDYYNEQFF
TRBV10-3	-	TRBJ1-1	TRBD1	TGTGCCATCAGTGGGGGGCGGACAGGGGACACTGAAGCTTTCTTT	CAISGGRTGDTEAFF
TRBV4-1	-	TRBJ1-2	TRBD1	TGCGCCAGCAGCCAAGAGACAGGGGGCTATGGCTACACCTTC	CASSQETGGYGYTF
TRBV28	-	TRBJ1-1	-	TGTGCCAGCAGGCCCCCGGGCTCCGGGGCTGAAGCTTTCTTT	CASRPPGSGAEAFF
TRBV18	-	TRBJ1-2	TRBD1	TGTGCCAGCTCACCAGACAGGGGGCATTATGGCTACACCTTC	CASSPDRGHYGYTF
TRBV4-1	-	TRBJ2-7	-	TGCGCCAGCAGCCAATCCGGGACTCAAACGGGCGAGCAGTACTTC	CASSQSGTQTGEQYF
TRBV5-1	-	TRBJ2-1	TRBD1	TGCGCCAGCGCACAGTACACAGGGGGCGAGCAGTTCTTC	CASAQYTGGEQFF
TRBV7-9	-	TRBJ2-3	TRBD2	TGTGCCAGCAGCTTAGATCTAGCGGGGAGCACAGATACGCAGTATTTT	CASSLDLAGSTDTQYF
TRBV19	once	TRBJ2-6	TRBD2	TGTGCCAGTAGAAGCGGGAGTTCCGGGGCCAACGTCCTGACTTTC	CASRSGSSGANVLTF
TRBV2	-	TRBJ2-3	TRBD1	TGTGCCAGCAGTTACCAGGGGGTACGCACAGATACGCAGTATTTT	CASSYQGVRTDTQYF
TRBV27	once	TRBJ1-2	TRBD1	TGTGCCAGCAGGACGAACCAGGGGGTCTATGGCTACACCTTC	CASRTNQGVYGYTF
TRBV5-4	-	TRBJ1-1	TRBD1	TGTGCCAGCAGCTTGGGTTTGGACAGGGTAGAGCGGGCTTTCTTT	CASSLGLDRVERAFF
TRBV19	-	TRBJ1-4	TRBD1	TGTGCCAGTAGTATACGGGGACAGGGTGGAAAACTGTTTTTT	CASSIRGQGGKLFF
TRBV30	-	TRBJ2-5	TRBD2	TGTGCGAGGGGAGGGGAGACCCAGTACTTC	CARGGETQYF
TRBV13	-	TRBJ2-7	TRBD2	TGTGCCAGCAGCTTAAGCCCTAGACTAGCGGGAAGCGAGCAGTACTTC	CASSLSPRLAGSEQYF
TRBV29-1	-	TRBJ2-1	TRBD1	TGCAGCGTTGAAGGGTGGGACAGGTCCGAAACGAATGAGCAGTTCTTC	CSVEGWDRSETNEQFF
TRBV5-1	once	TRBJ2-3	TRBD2	TGCGCCAGCAGCTCCACTAGCGGGATGACAGATACGCAGTATTTT	CASSSTSGMTDTQYF
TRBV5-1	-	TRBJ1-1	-	TGCGCCAGCAGCTTGGGTGCAGAAGGCTCGGCTAGGGCTTTCTTT	CASSLGAEGSARAFF